This paragraph covers one TCR beta chain sequence. The data originate from a study of blood T cell repertoires in COVID-19. Study details: Sites across the United States, Italy and Spain contributed samples from acute and convalescent COVID-19. T cells, B-cell-depleted T cells, or PBMCs supplied cDNA or gDNA.

TCRdb keeps only in-frame clones here, not all; method: immunoSEQ multiplex PCR. Of some 350,000 clones in the sample, roughly 90% were seen once. Those who participated ranged in age from roughly 18 to 90 years and resided in approximately 23 US areas. Participant-reported clinical history was the basis for cohort assignment. CDR1 SGDLS and CDR2 YYNGEE come from the germline V gene. With 3 bases removed from V and 9 bases from J, the gap between germline ends came to 9 bases. The length of the CDR3 is 11 residues. V usage is TRBV9 and J usage is TRBJ1-2; unclear D gene. What was sequenced was PBMCs or T cells enriched from blood (not recorded which). This clonotype originated in a woman aged 25 to 39 who had recovered from COVID-19. CDR3 amino acids: CASSAGVRYTF. The CDR3 DNA reads as TGTGCCAGCAGCGCAGGCGTGCGCTACACCTTC.